The clone carrying this TCR beta chain was found a few times. 13 Jbeta primers and 60 Vbeta primers were used for the PCR. Sequencing was performed with immunoSEQ multiplex PCR; in TCRdb, only in-frame clones are kept and a portion is missing. Among about 160,000 clones listed, approximately 81% were seen once. These data are taken from a study of cytomegalovirus exposure and HLA in healthy donors. The V and J ends lost 4 bases and 10 bases respectively, with 19 bases between them. There are 14 residues in the CDR3. Germline V lookup: CDR1 MDHEN, CDR2 SYDVKM. The sample was PBMCs. This TCR came from a man aged 50-59 years in good health and CMV-seropositive. This chain connects TRBV28 to TRBJ1-1, with D perhaps matching TRBD1 (5 bases). CDR3 bases: TGTGCCAGCAGTTCTCCGGGACTCGGGGTTGTAGCTTTCTTT. It is translated as CASSSPGLGVVAFF.